This TCR beta chain was recovered during a study of CD8 T cells in ankylosing spondylitis. The V segment lost 2 bases and the J segment 11 bases; nucleotides outside the gene matches: 6. The germline V gene has CDR1 SEHNR and CDR2 FQNEAQ (reference sequence). CDR3 length: 14 amino acids. Making the TCR beta libraries involved quantitative 5'-RACE with molecular barcodes. TCRdb reprocessed the 5' RACE reads via MiXCR and lists one record per CDR3 protein. The table lists approximately 500,000 distinct CDR3 sequences, more than 9.5% of them singletons, with approximately 6.2% in the top ten. Broader study findings: The authors reported significant enrichment of disease-linked clones in matched ankylosing spondylitis synovial fluid. A CD8+ phenotype characterized the disease-linked clones, which were relatively rare in peripheral blood. Past research had described some motif variants in reactive arthritis synovial fluid and blood. About 8 highly homologous variants made up a TCR beta motif, and this motif appeared characteristic of ankylosing spondylitis blood.

On this clonotype: The antigen is not known.

This chain uses TRBV7-9 with TRBJ1-6; 7 bases align to TRBD1. The TCR sequence derives from a male donor with ankylosing spondylitis. The specimen sequenced was blood, either unsorted or a sorted T cell fraction (not recorded which). The CDR3 sequence: CASSLSGGSPPLHF. Here the CDR3 DNA reads TGTGCCAGCAGCTTATCAGGGGGTAGCCCACCCCTCCACTTT.